Below, one T cell receptor beta chain is given with its context. This sample is part of a study of cytomegalovirus exposure and HLA in healthy donors. The ends lost 2 bases at V and 10 bases at J; junction bases unmatched: 8. CDR1 and CDR2 (germline): MGHRA, YSYEKL. The CDR3 is made up of 15 amino acids. The PCR had 60 Vbeta and 13 Jbeta primers. Method: immunoSEQ multiplex PCR; TCRdb's copy keeps in-frame clones and lacks some. Found here are 150,000 to 250,000 clones; the top ten clones hold approximately 0.74%. This receptor was obtained from a boy aged 10-17 years in good health and CMV-seronegative. Material: PBMCs. V usage is TRBV4-1 and J usage is TRBJ2-1; 10 bases fit TRBD1. The CDR3 DNA follows: TGCGCCAGCAGCCAACAGACAGGGGGCCAGCGGGAGCAGTTCTTC. This gives the protein CASSQQTGGQREQFF.